This T cell receptor beta chain is from a study of chemoradiotherapy in HPV16-positive cancers. Study-level results: HPV-responsive T-cell expansion during chemoradiotherapy was linked to improved recurrence-free survival in HPV16-positive patients.

The data were produced by immunoSEQ multiplex PCR, yet TCRdb's version contains in-frame clones alone and is incomplete. The repertoire holds more than 9,500 clones, with roughly 73% as singletons. A remark on this clone: Its cognate antigen is unknown.

CDR1 is SGHTA and CDR2 is FQGNSA in the germline V gene. The CDR3 is made up of 16 amino acids. J was trimmed by 7 bases and V by 5 bases; bases with no gene match: 9. This sequence joins TRBV7-2 and TRBJ1-5, with 12 positions matching TRBD1. The source is a human donor with HPV-associated anogenital cancer. The sample was gathered from a patient who underwent chemoradiotherapy. CDR3 residues: CASSNRDRGPGQPQHF. CDR3 bases: TGTGCCAGCAGCAACCGGGACAGGGGGCCTGGGCAGCCCCAGCATTTT.